Below are 11 T cell receptor beta chains sequenced from a single sample in a study of blood T cells in healthy people across ages. With a J-beta primer mix and a sample-barcoded 5' primer, a second PCR ran 7 to 11 cycles. Each CDR3 protein is one row after TCRdb ran MiXCR on the 5' RACE reads. The sample holds 1.6 million or so distinct CDR3 sequences, around 36% seen once. The specimen sequenced was blood. Source of these receptors: a woman younger than 45 in good health.

This clonotype was counted a few times. V is TRBV7-3 and J is TRBJ2-5; tentative D call: TRBD2 (6 bases). The germline V and J ends were trimmed by 5 bases and 2 bases, with 18 bases remaining between them. The CDR3 has 16 residues. Germline V CDR1 and CDR2: SGHTA, FQGTGA. The CDR3 DNA reads TGTGCCAGCAGCCTCCGGGGACTGGGCTCTCAAGAGACCCAGTACTTC. Encoded protein: CASSLRGLGSQETQYF.

The chain recombines TRBV5-6 with TRBJ2-3; D possibly corresponds to TRBD1 (5 bases). The V end lost 2 bases, the J end lost 1 base, and 14 bases lay between the germline ends. Germline V gene lookup returns CDR1 SGHDT and CDR2 YYEEEE. There are 16 residues in the CDR3. CDR3 nucleotide sequence: TGTGCCAGCAGCTTTCTCGTTGACAGAGGCACAGATACGCAGTATTTT. It is translated as CASSFLVDRGTDTQYF. Variable domain in full (rest from reference TRBV5-6 and TRBJ2-3): DAGVTQSPTHLIKTRGQQVTLRCSPKSGHDTVSWYQQALGQGPQFIFQYYEEEERQRGNFPDRFSGHQFPNYSSELNVNALLLGDSALYLCASSFLVDRGTDTQYFGPGTRLTVL.

This clonotype was observed a few times. The gene calls are TRBV12-3 or TRBV12-4 and TRBJ2-7; D could derive from TRBD1 or TRBD2 (6 bases each). The CDR3 contains 13 residues. Trimming removed 7 bases from V and 6 bases from J, with 16 bases in between. CDR3 residues: CASNRGVRGEQYF. In nucleotides, the CDR3 is TGTGCCAGCAATAGGGGGGTCCGGGGCGAGCAGTACTTC.

This clonotype was observed a handful of times. The rearrangement joins TRBV9 to TRBJ2-2, with 7 bases aligning to TRBD2. The germline CDR1 and CDR2 sequences are SGDLS and YYNGEE. This CDR3 has 16 residues. The V gene end was trimmed by 0 bases and the J gene end by 4 bases; junction bases not matched to a gene: 6. The CDR3 DNA reads TGTGCCAGCAGCGTAGATCCAGCGGGAAGCACCGGGGAGCTGTTTTTT. This codes for CASSVDPAGSTGELFF. Using reference TRBV9 and TRBJ2-2 for the parts outside the CDR3, the full variable domain is DSGVTQTPKHLITATGQRVTLRCSPRSGDLSVYWYQQSLDQGLQFLIQYYNGEERAKGNILERFSAQQFPDLHSELNLSSLELGDSALYFCASSVDPAGSTGELFFGEGSRLTVL.

As concerns this clonotype: Being one base from a much bigger clone, this may be a read error. The rearrangement uses TRBV29-1 and TRBJ2-1; 8 bases are a match to TRBD2. Germline CDR1 is SQVTM and CDR2 is ANQGSEA. The V gene end was trimmed by 6 bases and the J gene end by 4 bases; junction bases not matched to a gene: 11. The CDR3 is 15 residues long. CDR3 loop: CSVSGGISGYNEQFF. The CDR3, as DNA: TGCAGCGTCTCGGGAGGGATTAGCGGGTACAATGAGCAGTTCTTC.

This clonotype has only a few counts. The V call is TRBV13, the J call TRBJ2-5; TRBD1 is a possible D gene (5 bases). The germline V gene encodes CDR1 PRHDT and CDR2 FYEKMQ (reference sequence). CDR3 length: 12 residues. The V end was cut by 4 bases, the J end by 5 bases, with 8 bases between. As DNA, the CDR3 is TGTGCCAGCAGCTCCAGGGTCGAGACCCAGTACTTC. Protein product: CASSSRVETQYF.

This clonotype appeared many times. The chain links TRBV18 to TRBJ2-7; possibly TRBD1 or TRBD2 for D (5 bases each). V lost 1 base, J lost 2 bases, and 9 bases lay in between. The CDR3 sequence is 14 residues long. Germline-derived CDR1 and CDR2 are KGHSH and LQKENI. The CDR3 is CASSPRGTAYEQYF. Here the CDR3 DNA reads TGTGCCAGCTCACCACGAGGGACCGCCTACGAGCAGTACTTC. The entire variable domain, with the rest obtained from reference TRBV18 and TRBJ2-7, is as follows: NAGVMQNPRHLVRRRGQEARLRCSPMKGHSHVYWYRQLPEEGLKFMVYLQKENIIDESGMPKERFSAEFPKEGPSILRIQQVVRGDSAAYFCASSPRGTAYEQYFGPGTRLTVT.

This rearrangement joins TRBV20-1 to TRBJ2-3; maybe TRBD2 (5 bases). V dropped 3 bases and J dropped 8 bases, with 21 bases sitting between them. The CDR3 length is 15 residues. Germline V gives CDR1 DFQATT, CDR2 SNEGSKA (reference sequence). This chain's CDR3 is CSASPPGSPGGTQYF. The CDR3 DNA follows: TGCAGTGCTAGTCCTCCGGGCTCTCCCGGAGGTACGCAGTATTTT.

This clonotype was counted a few times. The rearrangement links TRBV18 to TRBJ2-3, with 13 bases that match TRBD2. The CDR3 sequence is 16 residues long. The V segment lost 6 bases and the J segment 1 base; nucleotides outside the gene matches: 4. CDR1 is KGHSH and CDR2 is LQKENI in the germline V gene. CDR3 loop: CASSRGTSGGTDTQYF. The CDR3 DNA reads as TGTGCCAGCTCCCGCGGGACTAGCGGGGGCACAGATACGCAGTATTTT.

As regards this clonotype: One end of the junction fails to match germline, which may point to a read error. V is TRBV11-2 and J is TRBJ2-1; D unresolved. CDR3 length: 17 residues. The germline CDR1 and CDR2 sequences are SGHAT and FQNNGV. CDR3 DNA: TGTGCCGGCAGCTTAGATCGCGGCCGCCTCACCGCGGACGAGCAGTTCTTC. Translating gives CAGSLDRGRLTADEQFF.

The J gene is TRBJ2-3, the V gene TRBV10-2; D unresolved. CDR1 WSHSY and CDR2 SAAADI come from the germline V gene. This CDR3 comprises 14 residues. V lost 4 bases, J lost 2 bases, and 10 bases lay in between. CDR3 loop: CASSAPEVTDTQYF. In DNA, the CDR3 is TGCGCCAGCAGTGCCCCCGAAGTCACAGATACGCAGTATTTT.